This T cell receptor beta chain was captured in a study of blood T cell repertoires in COVID-19. Study as a whole: Acute-phase and convalescent COVID-19 samples originated in the United States, Italy and Spain. PBMCs, B-cell-depleted T cells, or T cells were the source of the cDNA or gDNA that made up the material.

Here immunoSEQ multiplex PCR was the method, and the copy in TCRdb shows in-frame clones only, minus some. The table records 85,000 to 110,000 clones, roughly 89% of them present only once. CDR3 size: 15 residues. The V and J ends lost 7 bases and 1 base respectively, with 13 bases between them. The germline V gene encodes CDR1 LNHDA and CDR2 SQIVND (reference sequence). The source is an elderly woman in a cohort sampled during active COVID-19. Sample: peripheral blood. The chain carries TRBV19 and TRBJ2-2; TRBD1 might be the D (5 bases). CDR3 sequence reads: CASKSAGLNTGELFF. The CDR3 nucleotides are TGTGCCAGTAAGTCCGCAGGGTTGAACACCGGGGAGCTGTTTTTT.